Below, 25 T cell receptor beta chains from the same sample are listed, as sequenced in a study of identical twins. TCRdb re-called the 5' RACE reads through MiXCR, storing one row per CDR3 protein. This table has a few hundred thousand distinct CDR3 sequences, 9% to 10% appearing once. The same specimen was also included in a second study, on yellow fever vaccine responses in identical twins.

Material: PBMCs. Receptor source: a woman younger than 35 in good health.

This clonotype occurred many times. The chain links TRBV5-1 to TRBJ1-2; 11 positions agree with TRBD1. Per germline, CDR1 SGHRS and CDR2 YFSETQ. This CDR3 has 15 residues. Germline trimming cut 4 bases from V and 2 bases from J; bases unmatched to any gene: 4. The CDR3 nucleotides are TGCGCCAGCAGCGGAGGGACAGGGGGAAACTATGGCTACACCTTC. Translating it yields CASSGGTGGNYGYTF.

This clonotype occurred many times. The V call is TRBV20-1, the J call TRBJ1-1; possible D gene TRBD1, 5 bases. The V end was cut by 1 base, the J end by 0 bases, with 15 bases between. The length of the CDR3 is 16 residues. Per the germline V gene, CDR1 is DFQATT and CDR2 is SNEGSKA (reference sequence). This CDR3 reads CSARVDSGALNTEAFF. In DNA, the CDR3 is TGCAGTGCTAGAGTCGACAGCGGGGCTTTGAACACTGAAGCTTTCTTT.

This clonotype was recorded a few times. The CDR3 loop is CSAREWTQDYEQYF. The CDR3 DNA reads TGCAGTGCTAGGGAATGGACTCAGGACTACGAGCAGTACTTC. V is TRBV20-1 and J is TRBJ2-7; the D gene is possibly TRBD2 (5 bases). There are 14 residues in the CDR3. Per the germline V gene, CDR1 is DFQATT and CDR2 is SNEGSKA (reference sequence). The germline V and J ends were trimmed by 3 bases and 3 bases, with 15 bases remaining between them.

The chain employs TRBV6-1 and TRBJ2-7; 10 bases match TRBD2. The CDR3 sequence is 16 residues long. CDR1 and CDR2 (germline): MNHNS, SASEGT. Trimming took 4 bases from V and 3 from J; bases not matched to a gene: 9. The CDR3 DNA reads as TGTGCCAGCAGTGCCGCAGGACTAGCGGAGCTCTACGAGCAGTACTTC. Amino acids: CASSAAGLAELYEQYF.

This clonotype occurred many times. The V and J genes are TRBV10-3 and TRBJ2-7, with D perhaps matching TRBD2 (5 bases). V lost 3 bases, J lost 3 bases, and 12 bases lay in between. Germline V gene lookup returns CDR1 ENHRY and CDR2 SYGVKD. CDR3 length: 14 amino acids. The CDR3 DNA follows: TGTGCCATCAGTGACGGCACGAGGGACTACGAGCAGTACTTC. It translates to CAISDGTRDYEQYF.

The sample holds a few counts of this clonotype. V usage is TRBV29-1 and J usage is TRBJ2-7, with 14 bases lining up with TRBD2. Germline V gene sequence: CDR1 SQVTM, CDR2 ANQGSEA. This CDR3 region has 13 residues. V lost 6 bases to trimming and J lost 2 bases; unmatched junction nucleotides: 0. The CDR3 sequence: CSVTSGRAYEQYF. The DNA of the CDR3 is TGCAGCGTGACTAGCGGGAGGGCCTACGAGCAGTACTTC.

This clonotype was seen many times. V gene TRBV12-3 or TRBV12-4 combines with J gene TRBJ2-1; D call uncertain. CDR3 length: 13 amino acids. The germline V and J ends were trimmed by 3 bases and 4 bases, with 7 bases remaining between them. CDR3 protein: CASSFRTYNEQFF. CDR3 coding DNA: TGTGCCAGCAGTTTCAGAACGTACAATGAGCAGTTCTTC.

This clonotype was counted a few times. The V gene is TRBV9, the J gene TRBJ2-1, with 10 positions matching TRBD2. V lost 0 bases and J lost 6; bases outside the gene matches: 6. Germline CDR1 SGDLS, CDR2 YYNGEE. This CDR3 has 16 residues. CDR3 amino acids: CASSVALAGGLNEQFF. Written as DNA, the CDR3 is TGTGCCAGCAGCGTAGCTTTAGCGGGGGGCCTCAATGAGCAGTTCTTC.

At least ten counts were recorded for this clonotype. CDR3 sequence reads: CASSLGGQLFYEQYF. The DNA for the CDR3 is TGCGCCAGCAGCTTGGGGGGACAACTATTCTACGAGCAGTACTTC. The gene calls are TRBV5-1 and TRBJ2-7, with D perhaps TRBD1 (6 bases). Germline CDR1 SGHRS, CDR2 YFSETQ. V lost 0 bases to trimming and J lost 3 bases, with 13 bases between them. The CDR3 totals 15 residues.

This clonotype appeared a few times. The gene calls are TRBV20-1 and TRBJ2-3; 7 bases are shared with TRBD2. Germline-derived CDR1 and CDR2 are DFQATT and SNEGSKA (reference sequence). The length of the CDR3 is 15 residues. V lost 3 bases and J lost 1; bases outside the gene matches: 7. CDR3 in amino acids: CSASNLAEGTDTQYF. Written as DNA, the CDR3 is TGCAGTGCTAGTAACCTAGCGGAGGGCACAGATACGCAGTATTTT.

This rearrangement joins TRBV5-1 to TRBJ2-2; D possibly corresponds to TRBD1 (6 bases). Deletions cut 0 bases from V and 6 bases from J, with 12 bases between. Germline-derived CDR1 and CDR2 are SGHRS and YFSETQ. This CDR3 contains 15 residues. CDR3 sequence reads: CASSLGAGVAGELFF. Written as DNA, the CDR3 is TGCGCCAGCAGCTTGGGGGCAGGGGTCGCCGGGGAGCTGTTTTTT.

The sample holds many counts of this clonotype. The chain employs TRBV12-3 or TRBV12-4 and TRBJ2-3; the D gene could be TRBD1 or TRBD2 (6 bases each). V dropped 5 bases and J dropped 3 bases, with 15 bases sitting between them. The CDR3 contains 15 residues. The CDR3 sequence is CASSVSRGVTDTQYF. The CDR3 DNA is TGTGCCAGCAGTGTTTCTAGGGGGGTGACAGATACGCAGTATTTT.

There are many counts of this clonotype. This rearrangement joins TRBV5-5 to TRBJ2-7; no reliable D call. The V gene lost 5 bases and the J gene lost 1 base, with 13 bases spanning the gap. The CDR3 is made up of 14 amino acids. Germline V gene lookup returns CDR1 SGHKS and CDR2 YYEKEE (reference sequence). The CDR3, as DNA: TGTGCCAGCAGTAAAGACGACAATTCCTACGAGCAGTACTTC. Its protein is CASSKDDNSYEQYF.

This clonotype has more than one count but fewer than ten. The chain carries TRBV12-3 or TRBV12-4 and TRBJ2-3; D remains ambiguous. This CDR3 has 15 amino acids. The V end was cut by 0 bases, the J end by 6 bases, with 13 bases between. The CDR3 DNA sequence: TGTGCCAGCAGTTTAGCTGGTAGGGCGACCGATACGCAGTATTTT. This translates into CASSLAGRATDTQYF.

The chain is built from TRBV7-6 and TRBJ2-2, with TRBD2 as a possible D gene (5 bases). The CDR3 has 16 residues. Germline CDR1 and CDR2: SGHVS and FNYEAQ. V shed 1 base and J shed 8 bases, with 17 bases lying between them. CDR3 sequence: CASSLGRDRLSGELFF. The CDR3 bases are TGTGCCAGCAGCTTAGGCCGGGATCGCCTTTCTGGGGAGCTGTTTTTT.

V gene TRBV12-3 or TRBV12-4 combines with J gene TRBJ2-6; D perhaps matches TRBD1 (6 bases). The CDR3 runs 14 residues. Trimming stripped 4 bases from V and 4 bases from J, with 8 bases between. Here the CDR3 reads CASSWDIGANVLTF. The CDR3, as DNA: TGTGCCAGCAGTTGGGACATAGGGGCCAACGTCCTGACTTTC.

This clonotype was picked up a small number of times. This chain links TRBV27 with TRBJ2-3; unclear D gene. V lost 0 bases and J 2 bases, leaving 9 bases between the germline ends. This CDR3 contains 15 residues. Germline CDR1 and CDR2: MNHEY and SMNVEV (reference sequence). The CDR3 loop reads CASSLSTLSTDTQYF. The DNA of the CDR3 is TGTGCCAGCAGTTTATCTACGTTGTCCACAGATACGCAGTATTTT.

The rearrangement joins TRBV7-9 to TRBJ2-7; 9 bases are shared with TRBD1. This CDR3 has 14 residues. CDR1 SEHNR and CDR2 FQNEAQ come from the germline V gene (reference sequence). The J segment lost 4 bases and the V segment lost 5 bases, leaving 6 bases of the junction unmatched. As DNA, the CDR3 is TGTGCCAGCAGCGATAAGGACAGGGGTTACGAGCAGTACTTC. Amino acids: CASSDKDRGYEQYF. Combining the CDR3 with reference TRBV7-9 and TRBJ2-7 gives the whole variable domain DTGVSQNPRHKITKRGQNVTFRCDPISEHNRLYWYRQTLGQGPEFLTYFQNEAQLEKSRLLSDRFSAERPKGSFSTLEIQRTEQGDSAMYLCASSDKDRGYEQYFGPGTRLTVT.

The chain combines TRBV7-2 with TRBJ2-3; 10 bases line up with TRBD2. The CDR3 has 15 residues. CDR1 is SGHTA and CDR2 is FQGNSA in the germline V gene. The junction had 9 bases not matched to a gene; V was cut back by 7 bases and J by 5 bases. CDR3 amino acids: CASTESGGAGDTQYF. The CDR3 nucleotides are TGTGCCAGCACCGAGAGCGGGGGGGCCGGAGATACGCAGTATTTT.

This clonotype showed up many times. The CDR3 region has the DNA TGTGCCAGCACCCGCGGGAGTTATGAGCAGTTCTTC. Residues: CASTRGSYEQFF. V is TRBV2 and J is TRBJ2-1, with TRBD2 identical over 7 bases. This CDR3 is 12 amino acids long. CDR1 and CDR2 from the germline V gene are SNHLY and FYNNEI. The ends lost 7 bases at V and 8 bases at J; junction bases unmatched: 5.

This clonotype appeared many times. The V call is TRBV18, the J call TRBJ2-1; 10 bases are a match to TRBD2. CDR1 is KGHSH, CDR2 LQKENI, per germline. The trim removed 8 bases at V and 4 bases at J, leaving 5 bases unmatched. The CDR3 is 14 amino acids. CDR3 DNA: TGTGCCAGCAGCCCGACTAGCGGGTACAATGAGCAGTTCTTC. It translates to CASSPTSGYNEQFF.

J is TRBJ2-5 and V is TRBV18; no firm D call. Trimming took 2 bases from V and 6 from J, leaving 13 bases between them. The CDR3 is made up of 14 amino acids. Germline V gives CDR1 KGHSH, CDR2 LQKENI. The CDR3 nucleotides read TGTGCCAGCTCACCAGGACCAGCTCAACAGACCCAGTACTTC. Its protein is CASSPGPAQQTQYF.

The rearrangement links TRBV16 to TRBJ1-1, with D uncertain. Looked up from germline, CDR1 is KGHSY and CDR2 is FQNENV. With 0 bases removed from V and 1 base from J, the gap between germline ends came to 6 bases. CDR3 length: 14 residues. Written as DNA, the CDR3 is TGTGCCAGCAGCCAATCCCGGGGGAACACTGAAGCTTTCTTT. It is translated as CASSQSRGNTEAFF.

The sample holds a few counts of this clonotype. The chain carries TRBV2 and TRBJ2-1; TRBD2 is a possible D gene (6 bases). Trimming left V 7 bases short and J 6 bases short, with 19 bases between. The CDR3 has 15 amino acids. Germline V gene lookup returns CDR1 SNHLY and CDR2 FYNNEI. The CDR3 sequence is CASMEGPDLFNEQFF. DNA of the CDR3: TGTGCCAGCATGGAGGGACCGGACCTTTTCAATGAGCAGTTCTTC.

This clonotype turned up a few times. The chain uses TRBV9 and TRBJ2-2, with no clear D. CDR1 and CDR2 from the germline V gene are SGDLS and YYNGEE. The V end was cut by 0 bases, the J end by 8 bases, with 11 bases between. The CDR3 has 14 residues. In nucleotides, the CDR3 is TGTGCCAGCAGCGTAGCTCAGTTACCTGGGGAGCTGTTTTTT. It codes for CASSVAQLPGELFF.